Following are 7 T cell receptor beta chains from one sample sequenced in a study of T cells after yellow fever vaccination. TCRdb independently ran MiXCR on the 5' RACE reads; one entry per CDR3 protein. The repertoire has more than 300,000 distinct CDR3 sequences, approximately 12% of them found once; the top ten carry 3% to 3.5%. The starting material was CD4+ T cells sorted from PBMCs, obtained 45 days after the yellow fever booster vaccination. The receptor source for this set is a man between 18 and 29 years old who received the YFV17D yellow fever vaccine.

The table lists this clonotype with many counts. This chain uses TRBV5-1 with TRBJ1-5; TRBD1 matches at 7 bases. Germline assignment: CDR1 SGHRS and CDR2 YFSETQ. Trimming at V came to 4 bases and at J to 4 bases, leaving 5 bases not matched to a gene. The CDR3 spans 14 residues. CDR3 bases: TGCGCCAGCAGCCCCGAGGGACAGAATCAGCCCCAGCATTTT. Translated: CASSPEGQNQPQHF.

This clonotype was detected a few times. V is TRBV11-2 and J is TRBJ2-1; possibly TRBD2 for D (5 bases). V dropped 4 bases and J dropped 2 bases, with 15 bases sitting between them. The V gene's germline CDR1 is SGHAT and CDR2 FQNNGV. This CDR3 spans 16 amino acids. The CDR3 sequence is CASSSRTGRTYNEQFF. DNA for the CDR3: TGTGCCAGCAGCTCCAGGACGGGGAGAACCTACAATGAGCAGTTCTTC.

The rearrangement links TRBV5-4 to TRBJ1-1, with D unclear. The germline V gene encodes CDR1 SGHNT and CDR2 YYREEE (reference sequence). V was pared by 4 bases and J by 0 bases, with 10 bases between. The CDR3 has 14 residues. CDR3 protein: CASSAAAVNTEAFF. The CDR3 bases are TGTGCCAGCAGCGCGGCGGCGGTGAACACTGAAGCTTTCTTT.

This clonotype was seen more than once but under ten times. This chain uses TRBV3-1 with TRBJ1-3; D not resolved. V lost 3 bases, J lost 3 bases, and 9 bases lay in between. The length of the CDR3 is 14 residues. Germline assignment: CDR1 LGHDT and CDR2 YNNKEL (reference sequence). The CDR3 DNA reads as TGTGCCAGCAGCCAGAGAGAAAATGGAAACACCATATATTTT. Translated: CASSQRENGNTIYF.

The genes are TRBV19 and TRBJ1-2; 7 bases match TRBD1. The germline CDR1 and CDR2 sequences are LNHDA and SQIVND (reference sequence). With V trimmed by 9 bases and J by 7 bases, 11 bases remained unmatched. The CDR3 is 13 amino acids. CDR3: CASLSRQGGGYTF. The CDR3 region has the DNA TGTGCCAGCCTCTCGAGACAGGGCGGTGGCTACACCTTC.

This clonotype was counted ten times or more. The chain is built from TRBV10-3 and TRBJ2-5; 9 positions agree with TRBD1. This CDR3 region has 13 residues. Looked up from germline, CDR1 is ENHRY and CDR2 is SYGVKD. V trimming: 10 bases; J trimming: 4 bases; junction bases outside the gene matches: 7. CDR3 loop: CATRDRVAETQYF. CDR3 DNA sequence: TGTGCCACAAGGGACAGGGTAGCAGAGACCCAGTACTTC.

This clonotype came up a few times. The J gene is TRBJ2-7, the V gene TRBV19; TRBD1 aligns across 7 bases. CDR3 length: 13 residues. Germline CDR1 and CDR2: LNHDA and SQIVND (reference sequence). J lost 7 bases, V lost 6 bases, and 9 bases had no gene match. The CDR3 reads CASSPDRDTEQYF. In nucleotides, the CDR3 is TGTGCCAGTAGCCCCGACAGGGATACTGAGCAGTACTTC. Supplemented by reference TRBV19 and TRBJ2-7, the full variable domain reads DGGITQSPKYLFRKEGQNVTLSCEQNLNHDAMYWYRQDPGQGLRLIYYSQIVNDFQKGDIAEGYSVSREKKESFPLTVTSAQKNPTAFYLCASSPDRDTEQYFGPGTRLTVT.